The T cell receptor (beta chain) under discussion was sequenced for a study of blood T cell repertoires in COVID-19. Turning to the study itself: Sites in the United States, Italy and Spain provided acute and convalescent COVID-19 samples. PBMCs, B-cell-depleted T cells, or T cells were the source of the cDNA or gDNA that made up the material.

In the original processing: Estimation of nucleated cell counts was performed using reference gene primer amplification. Profiling relied on immunoSEQ multiplex PCR, and the TCRdb table lists in-frame clones only, not all of them. That table gives V, J and clone size, and the DNA gave D and trimming. In the table there are around 200,000 clones, more than 75% of which are singletons. Germline V gene data show CDR1 as ENHRY and CDR2 as SYGVKD. This CDR3 has 17 amino acids. Between the trimmed V and J ends, which lost 2 bases and 0 bases, there was a span of 14 bases. This TCR derives from a woman older than 75 with acute or convalescent COVID-19. The V call is TRBV10-3, the J call TRBJ1-3, with a possible D match to TRBD1 (5 bases). Material for sequencing was peripheral blood. As DNA, the CDR3 is TGTGCCATCAGTGAGAGTCAAGGGGAAAGCTCTGGAAACACCATATATTTT. Translated: CAISESQGESSGNTIYF.